The clone carrying this T cell receptor beta chain was seen more than once but under ten times. The CDR3 runs to 11 residues. Trimming shortened V by 7 bases and J by 7 bases, and 14 bases separated the two germline ends. The V gene's germline CDR1 is SQVTM and CDR2 ANQGSEA. Sorted-subset replicate PCR reactions were performed with 200 ng DNA, corresponding to tens of thousands of T cell genomes. Profiled with immunoSEQ multiplex PCR; TCRdb holds only in-frame clones, not every one. The table records about 1.1 million clones, approximately 77% of them present only once. This entry comes from a study of shared clonotypes between healthy human individuals.

The J gene is TRBJ2-7, the V gene TRBV29-1; D may be TRBD1 (7 bases). This sequence originates from a man in his late teens or twenties in good health. Some clones in this sample may be carry-over from other donors' samples. The sample taken for sequencing was memory CD4+ T cells from PBMCs. Subset: CD45RA-negative fraction. In nucleotides, the CDR3 is TGCAGCGGAGTGCGGGACAGAGAGCAGTACTTC. It encodes CSGVRDREQYF.